A selection of T cell receptor beta chains follows, all from one sample in a study of response to subunit inactivated influenza vaccine. TCRdb used MiXCR to reprocess the RT-PCR reads, holding one entry per CDR3 protein. The sample lists 300,000 to 350,000 distinct CDR3 sequences, roughly a fifth occurring once. The material was PBMCs from blood, obtained less than 22 months after vaccination. The receptors here all came from a man aged 50 to 75 who received an inactivated influenza vaccine. Each CDR3 is given with its conserved first and last residue. D genes are given only for firm matches. For some rows the clone size is stated as once, few or many, or as a class when expanded; others skip it.

d_call	j_call	v_call	clone_size	cdr3_nt	cdr3_aa
TRBD1	TRBJ1-1	TRBV7-2	few	TGTGCCAGCAGCGGACAGGGCGTGGTTGAAGCTTTCTTT	CASSGQGVVEAFF
-	TRBJ1-6	TRBV7-2	few	TGTGCCAGCAGCTTAGGAGCAGGGGCGAATTCACCCCTCCACTTT	CASSLGAGANSPLHF
TRBD1	TRBJ2-1	TRBV7-2	-	TGTGCCAGCAGCTTTCCGGGACAGGGGGCCTACAATGAGCAGTTCTTC	CASSFPGQGAYNEQFF
TRBD1	TRBJ1-2	TRBV6-2/TRBV6-3	many	TGTGCCAGCAGTTTCACTTGGACAGGGGTCTATGGCTACACCTTC	CASSFTWTGVYGYTF
-	TRBJ1-6	TRBV30	few	TGTGCCTGGAGTCCCACGGGGAGCTATAATTCACCCCTCCACTTT	CAWSPTGSYNSPLHF
-	TRBJ2-2	TRBV7-9	few	TGTGCCAGCAGCTTACTAGCCCCGGACACCGGGGAGCTGTTTTTT	CASSLLAPDTGELFF
-	TRBJ2-5	TRBV19	-	TGTGCCAGTAGGACGCGATGGACAAACCAAGAGACCCAGTACTTC	CASRTRWTNQETQYF
-	TRBJ1-6	TRBV20-1	-	TGCAGTGCTAGATATCGACAGGCTCCGAATTCACCCCTCCACTTT	CSARYRQAPNSPLHF
-	TRBJ1-1	TRBV6-2/TRBV6-3	many	TGTGCCAGCAGTCGCAGGGGAGGACGGCCTGAAGCTTTCTTT	CASSRRGGRPEAFF
-	TRBJ1-1	TRBV4-1	-	TGCGCCAGCAGCCAGTCCATGGGACGGGGCACTGAAGCTTTCTTT	CASSQSMGRGTEAFF
-	TRBJ1-6	TRBV5-6	once	TGTGCCAGCAGCTTGGCCGGAGGGGGTAATTCACCCCTCCACTTT	CASSLAGGGNSPLHF
-	TRBJ1-1	TRBV11-2	few	TGTGCCAGCAGCCCACGATGGGCCCAGGGGTTCACTGAAGCTTTCTTT	CASSPRWAQGFTEAFF
-	TRBJ2-7	TRBV12-3/TRBV12-4	-	TGTGCCAGCAGTTTAGGCGGAGGGTTCTACGAGCAGTACTTC	CASSLGGGFYEQYF